Included here is one T cell receptor beta chain sequence, with context. This sample is drawn from a study of CD8+ T cells in alopecia areata. This sample's treatment: oral pan-JAK inhibitor, 5-10 mg twice daily. Reverse transcribed after extraction, RNA yielded cDNA as the sequencing template. Assay used: immunoSEQ multiplex PCR; TCRdb lists only in-frame clones, some missing. The table shows 95,000 to 150,000 clones, with 60% to 65% occurring only once. The CDR3 is 13 residues long. From germline, CDR1 is SGHTA and CDR2 FQGNSA. V gave up 5 bases and J gave up 6 bases, with 12 bases separating them. The input for sequencing was CD4+ T cells sorted from blood, taken at week 4, from a patient treated with tofacitinib. This TCR came from a human donor with alopecia areata. The V gene is TRBV7-2, the J gene TRBJ2-3, with no clear D. CDR3: CASSRDSSDTQYF. Here the CDR3 DNA reads TGTGCCAGCAGCCGAGACTCCTCGGATACGCAGTATTTT.